Listed here are 31 T cell receptor beta chains from one sample, sequenced in a study of blood T cell repertoires in COVID-19. The data were produced by immunoSEQ multiplex PCR, yet TCRdb's version contains in-frame clones alone and is incomplete. The table records around 140,000 clones, around 89% of them present only once. The specimen sequenced was peripheral blood. The receptors stem from a man aged 55 to 70 with COVID-19, enrolled during active disease.

The J gene is TRBJ2-3, the V gene TRBV19; 10 nucleotides match TRBD1. Per the germline V gene, CDR1 is LNHDA and CDR2 is SQIVND (reference sequence). The CDR3 has 17 amino acids. With V trimmed by 5 bases and J by 3 bases, 11 bases remained unmatched. The chain's CDR3 is CASSPGQGVTITDTQYF. In DNA form, the CDR3 reads TGTGCCAGTAGTCCCGGACAGGGGGTGACTATTACAGATACGCAGTATTTT.

This chain links TRBV19 with TRBJ1-1; possibly TRBD1 for D (5 bases). V lost 4 bases and J 1 base, leaving 7 bases between the germline ends. The CDR3 is 13 amino acids. Germline-derived CDR1 and CDR2 are LNHDA and SQIVND (reference sequence). The CDR3 loop reads CASSTQENTEAFF. CDR3 sequence (DNA): TGTGCCAGTAGTACACAGGAGAACACTGAAGCTTTCTTT.

This clone was seen a single time. This chain links TRBV9 with TRBJ1-1; TRBD1 matches 8 bases. This CDR3 spans 14 amino acids. J was trimmed by 4 bases and V by 4 bases; bases with no gene match: 6. The V gene's germline CDR1 is SGDLS and CDR2 YYNGEE. The CDR3 region has the DNA TGTGCCAGCAGCCGTGGACAGGGTGGCACTGAAGCTTTCTTT. Translation gives CASSRGQGGTEAFF.

The V call is TRBV5-5, the J call TRBJ2-5; perhaps TRBD2 as D (5 bases). This CDR3 is built from 13 residues. The V end lost 0 bases, the J end lost 5 bases, and 8 bases lay between the germline ends. CDR1 is SGHKS and CDR2 is YYEKEE in the germline V gene (reference sequence). CDR3 sequence (DNA): TGTGCCAGCAGCTTGGGACTATGGGAGACCCAGTACTTC. This encodes CASSLGLWETQYF.

V usage is TRBV6-2 or TRBV6-3 and J usage is TRBJ1-4; D unclear. The CDR3 is made up of 15 amino acids. Looked up from germline, CDR1 is MNHEY and CDR2 is SVGEGT. Deletions cut 0 bases from V and 3 bases from J, with 8 bases between. The CDR3 protein is CASSYSGVPNEKLFF. CDR3 coding DNA: TGTGCCAGCAGTTACTCCGGGGTCCCTAATGAAAAACTGTTTTTT.

The V call is TRBV9, the J call TRBJ2-7, with 9 bases aligning to TRBD1. Looked up from germline, CDR1 is SGDLS and CDR2 is YYNGEE. The junction had 15 bases not matched to a gene; V was cut back by 4 bases and J by 4 bases. The CDR3 is 17 residues long. CDR3 region: CASSIPPGQGSIYEQYF. Written as DNA, the CDR3 is TGTGCCAGCAGCATCCCCCCGGGACAGGGTTCAATTTACGAGCAGTACTTC. The full variable domain, rest sourced from reference TRBV9 and TRBJ2-7, is DSGVTQTPKHLITATGQRVTLRCSPRSGDLSVYWYQQSLDQGLQFLIQYYNGEERAKGNILERFSAQQFPDLHSELNLSSLELGDSALYFCASSIPPGQGSIYEQYFGPGTRLTVT.

The rearrangement uses TRBV6-5 and TRBJ2-7; 10 bases are shared with TRBD2. This CDR3 region has 15 residues. Germline V gene sequence: CDR1 MNHEY, CDR2 SVGAGI. V trimming: 6 bases; J trimming: 3 bases; junction bases outside the gene matches: 8. The chain's CDR3 is CASRVPAGGIYEQYF. The DNA of the CDR3 is TGTGCCAGCAGAGTCCCAGCGGGGGGGATCTACGAGCAGTACTTC.

The chain uses TRBV24-1 and TRBJ1-5; TRBD1 is a possible D gene (6 bases). This CDR3 is 14 amino acids long. Germline values: CDR1 KGHDR, CDR2 SFDVKD. Trimming pared 12 bases from V and 0 bases from J, leaving 14 bases between. The CDR3 spells CAAGTPYSNQPQHF. The CDR3 bases are TGTGCCGCTGGGACACCTTATAGCAATCAGCCCCAGCATTTT.

The sample holds a few counts of this clone. V gene TRBV6-5 combines with J gene TRBJ1-1; TRBD1 agrees at 8 bases. V shed 4 bases, J shed 11 bases, and the junction held 15 bases outside the gene matches. The CDR3 runs to 15 residues. Germline-derived CDR1 and CDR2 are MNHEY and SVGAGI. The CDR3 nucleotides read TGTGCCAGCAGTTCAAGGACAGGGCTAAGCGTGGAGGCTTTCTTT. Translation gives CASSSRTGLSVEAFF.

J is TRBJ2-2 and V is TRBV4-2, with D possibly matching TRBD2 (5 bases). The V gene's germline CDR1 is LGHNA and CDR2 YNFKEQ. CDR3 length: 19 amino acids. With 0 bases removed from V and 6 bases from J, the gap between germline ends came to 23 bases. The CDR3 loop reads CASSQDLAGGTGGAGELFF. The CDR3 nucleotides are TGTGCCAGCAGCCAAGATCTGGCGGGTGGAACCGGTGGGGCCGGGGAGCTGTTTTTT.

The chain is built from TRBV5-1 and TRBJ2-1; TRBD1 matches at 9 bases. V was clipped by 4 bases and J by 7 bases; unmatched bases: 6. The CDR3 consists of 14 residues. The germline V gene has CDR1 SGHRS and CDR2 YFSETQ. The CDR3: CASSADDRGNEQFF. The CDR3 DNA reads TGCGCCAGCAGCGCCGACGACAGGGGGAATGAGCAGTTCTTC.

To note about this clone: A read error may account for a junction end that differs from germline. This rearrangement joins TRBV4-1 to TRBJ1-2, with 8 bases aligning to TRBD1. Germline loops: CDR1 MGHRA, CDR2 YSYEKL. The CDR3 totals 16 residues. DNA for the CDR3: TGCGCCAGCAGCCAAGATCAGGGGGCGTCGGACCGGCAAGCGTACTTC. Translating gives CASSQDQGASDRQAYF.

The chain is built from TRBV12-3 or TRBV12-4 and TRBJ2-7; tentative D call: TRBD1 (6 bases). The CDR3 sequence is 12 residues long. Trimming removed 7 bases at V and 6 bases at J, with 13 bases between. In DNA, the CDR3 is TGTGCCAGCACCCATACAGGGTTCGAGCAGTACTTC. Encoded protein: CASTHTGFEQYF.

The rearrangement joins TRBV6-5 to TRBJ2-7, with 10 positions matching TRBD1. The germline CDR1 and CDR2 sequences are MNHEY and SVGAGI. The CDR3 runs 14 residues. The ends lost 10 bases at V and 3 bases at J; junction bases unmatched: 9. CDR3 bases: TGTGCCACTAACGGGGGACAGGGGTACTACGAGCAGTACTTC. It encodes CATNGGQGYYEQYF.

The chain carries TRBV18 and TRBJ1-2, with D tentatively TRBD1 (6 bases). This CDR3 is 14 amino acids long. Trimming took off 6 bases at V and 2 bases at J, with 13 bases between the two ends. Germline lookup yields CDR1 KGHSH and CDR2 LQKENI. The CDR3 DNA reads TGTGCCAGCTCGCAACAGGGAATCAACTATGGCTACACCTTC. Translating gives CASSQQGINYGYTF.

V is TRBV6-5 and J is TRBJ1-4; D is possibly TRBD1 (6 bases). Per germline, CDR1 MNHEY and CDR2 SVGAGI. This CDR3 has 14 amino acids. V was trimmed by 7 bases and J by 8 bases, leaving 17 bases between them. CDR3 coding DNA: TGTGCCAGCACGGCCGGACAGAGAAAAGAAAAACTGTTTTTT. Amino acids: CASTAGQRKEKLFF.

The V call is TRBV18, the J call TRBJ1-3; 7 bases map to TRBD1. This CDR3 contains 14 residues. Germline CDR1 reads KGHSH; CDR2 reads LQKENI. The junction had 0 bases not matched to a gene; V was cut back by 3 bases and J by 1 base. This CDR3 reads CASSPGQSGNTIYF. CDR3 nucleotide sequence: TGTGCCAGCTCACCGGGACAGTCTGGAAACACCATATATTTT.

V and J are TRBV27 and TRBJ1-2, with 8 positions matching TRBD1. The germline V gene has CDR1 MNHEY and CDR2 SMNVEV (reference sequence). Unmatched junction bases numbered 10, after V lost 5 bases and J lost 8 bases. CDR3 length: 14 residues. The CDR3 reads CASSTDRAGGGYTF. For the CDR3, the DNA is TGTGCCAGCAGTACGGACAGGGCCGGAGGGGGCTACACCTTC.

The chain couples TRBV6-1 to TRBJ1-1; possibly TRBD1 for D (5 bases). Germline CDR1 is MNHNS and CDR2 is SASEGT. V was cut by 3 bases and J by 2 bases, with 7 bases left in between. The CDR3 runs 13 residues. CDR3 protein: CASSDRANTEAFF. CDR3 in DNA: TGTGCCAGCAGTGACAGGGCCAACACTGAAGCTTTCTTT.

V usage is TRBV9 and J usage is TRBJ2-7; 7 bases map to TRBD1. The trim removed 4 bases at V and 0 bases at J, leaving 4 bases unmatched. The CDR3 spans 14 residues. Germline assignment: CDR1 SGDLS and CDR2 YYNGEE. For the CDR3, the DNA is TGTGCCAGCAGCCCGCGGACAGGCTCCTACGAGCAGTACTTC. It yields the protein CASSPRTGSYEQYF.

The V call is TRBV11-2, the J call TRBJ2-7, with 8 nucleotides matching TRBD2. Trimming took 1 base from V and 8 from J; bases not matched to a gene: 13. CDR3 size: 16 residues. Germline CDR1 is SGHAT and CDR2 is FQNNGV. The CDR3 DNA follows: TGTGCCAGCAGCTTAGCCAGCGGGGGACATCCTACGAAGCAGTACTTC. Amino acids: CASSLASGGHPTKQYF.

The chain uses TRBV5-6 and TRBJ2-3, with a possible D match to TRBD2 (5 bases). The CDR3 extends over 16 amino acids. Germline-derived CDR1 and CDR2 are SGHDT and YYEEEE. V was cut by 4 bases and J by 2 bases, with 17 bases left in between. CDR3 DNA sequence: TGTGCCAGCAGCCGGACTGCCGTACCGTTCACAGATACGCAGTATTTT. It is translated as CASSRTAVPFTDTQYF.

This chain joins TRBV3-1 (or the pseudogene TRBV3-2) and TRBJ2-6; the D gene is possibly TRBD1 (5 bases). Looked up from germline, CDR1 is LGHDT and CDR2 is YNNKEL (reference sequence). Trimming stripped 4 bases from V and 12 bases from J, with 10 bases between. The CDR3 consists of 12 residues. In DNA, the CDR3 is TGTGCCAGCAGCCTAGGGGTCGGCGTCCTGACTTTC. It is translated as CASSLGVGVLTF.

This chain links TRBV5-1 with TRBJ1-3; 8 bases are a match to TRBD1. The J segment lost 2 bases and the V segment lost 1 base, leaving 8 bases of the junction unmatched. CDR3 length: 17 residues. CDR1 and CDR2 from the germline V gene are SGHRS and YFSETQ. The chain's CDR3 is CASSLTAQGAAGNTIYF. The CDR3 DNA sequence: TGCGCCAGCAGCTTGACCGCGCAGGGGGCGGCTGGAAACACCATATATTTT. Complete variable domain (other parts from reference TRBV5-1 and TRBJ1-3): KAGVTQTPRYLIKTRGQQVTLSCSPISGHRSVSWYQQTPGQGLQFLFEYFSETQRNKGNFPGRFSGRQFSNSRSEMNVSTLELGDSALYLCASSLTAQGAAGNTIYFGEGSWLTVV.

The V and J genes are TRBV29-1 and TRBJ1-2; D remains ambiguous. CDR1 is SQVTM and CDR2 is ANQGSEA in the germline V gene. The CDR3 has 13 residues. Trimming pared 8 bases from V and 6 bases from J, leaving 19 bases between. The CDR3 reads CSTADFVDHGYTF. In DNA, the CDR3 is TGCAGCACTGCGGATTTCGTGGATCATGGCTACACCTTC.

This clone was counted a single time. The chain links TRBV7-3 to TRBJ1-4; D uncertain. The V gene lost 5 bases and the J gene lost 5 bases, with 15 bases spanning the gap. Germline CDR1 reads SGHTA; CDR2 reads FQGTGA. This CDR3 is built from 15 residues. The CDR3 is CASSKTGSQNEKLFF. CDR3 sequence (DNA): TGTGCCAGCAGCAAAACCGGGAGCCAGAATGAAAAACTGTTTTTT.

The chain carries TRBV5-5 and TRBJ2-5, with 7 positions matching TRBD1. From germline, CDR1 is SGHKS and CDR2 YYEKEE (reference sequence). CDR3 length: 15 amino acids. J lost 4 bases, V lost 2 bases, and 8 bases had no gene match. Here the CDR3 reads CASSFRDSQIETQYF. CDR3 DNA: TGTGCCAGCAGCTTCCGGGACAGCCAAATAGAGACCCAGTACTTC.

This chain links TRBV3-1 (or the pseudogene TRBV3-2) with TRBJ1-2, with 7 bases fitting TRBD1. Germline CDR1 and CDR2: LGHDT and YNNKEL (reference sequence). The CDR3 is 14 amino acids. The trim removed 5 bases at V and 4 bases at J, leaving 7 bases unmatched. The CDR3 region has the DNA TGTGCCAGCAGCTTCAGGGGGATAAGCTATGGCTACACCTTC. It is translated as CASSFRGISYGYTF.

The chain has TRBV5-4 and TRBJ2-1; 11 bases match TRBD2. Germline loops: CDR1 SGHNT, CDR2 YYREEE (reference sequence). Germline trimming cut 3 bases from V and 7 bases from J; bases unmatched to any gene: 3. The CDR3 runs 14 residues. CDR3 sequence reads: CASSSRTSGNEQFF. The CDR3 DNA is TGTGCCAGCAGCTCGAGGACTAGCGGGAATGAGCAGTTCTTC.

The V gene is TRBV14, the J gene TRBJ1-1; no clear D gene. The CDR3 has 15 residues. Trimming pared 3 bases from V and 0 bases from J, leaving 11 bases between. From germline, CDR1 is SGHDN and CDR2 FVKESK. The CDR3 DNA sequence: TGTGCCAGCAGCCATAAATCGGGGATGAACACTGAAGCTTTCTTT. Its protein is CASSHKSGMNTEAFF.

This sequence joins TRBV19 and TRBJ2-2; 14 positions agree with TRBD2. The CDR3 runs to 17 residues. Looked up from germline, CDR1 is LNHDA and CDR2 is SQIVND (reference sequence). Trimming cost V 5 bases and J 7 bases; bases outside gene matches: 9. The CDR3 coding sequence is TGTGCCAGTAGTTTCGGACTAGCGGGGGGCCGTGGCGGGGAGCTGTTTTTT. As protein: CASSFGLAGGRGGELFF.